This is a list of T cell receptor beta chains from one sample in a study of T cells in Graves' hyperthyroidism and ophthalmopathy. TCRdb independently ran MiXCR on the multiplex PCR reads; one entry per CDR3 protein. The sample carries some 600,000 distinct CDR3 sequences, approximately 15% recorded once. Sequencing input: blood. These TCRs come from a woman between 25 and 40 years old with Graves' hyperthyroidism that later progressed to Graves' ophthalmopathy. CDR3s include the opening cysteine and the closing phenylalanine or tryptophan. The order of the fields is CDR3 DNA, CDR3 protein, J gene, clone size, V gene, D gene. D genes are given only for firm matches. Where a row states a size, it is once, few, many or the class of an expanded clone; other rows omit it.

CDR3nt: TGTGCCAGCAGTGGCCCCGGGACAGGGAATGAAAAACTGTTTTTT
CDR3aa: CASSGPGTGNEKLFF
j_gene: TRBJ1-4
abundance: -
v_gene: TRBV28
d_gene: TRBD1

CDR3nt: TGTGCCACCTCTAACAGGGTTGGCGAGACCCAGTACTTC
CDR3aa: CATSNRVGETQYF
j_gene: TRBJ2-5
abundance: many
v_gene: TRBV24-1
d_gene: -

CDR3nt: TGTGCCAGTAATGACCCGGGGGGTAGAAGAAACACCATATATTTT
CDR3aa: CASNDPGGRRNTIYF
j_gene: TRBJ1-3
abundance: -
v_gene: TRBV19
d_gene: -

CDR3nt: TGTGCCAGCAGCTTTGACAGGGGAACAATTGAAGCTTTCTTT
CDR3aa: CASSFDRGTIEAFF
j_gene: TRBJ1-1
abundance: many
v_gene: TRBV11-2
d_gene: TRBD1

CDR3nt: TGTGCCAGCGGGACAGCCTTGAACACTGAAGCTTTCTTT
CDR3aa: CASGTALNTEAFF
j_gene: TRBJ1-1
abundance: many
v_gene: TRBV7-6
d_gene: TRBD1

CDR3nt: TGTGCCAGCAGCCAGGGAATGGGGGACACTGAAGCTTTCTTT
CDR3aa: CASSQGMGDTEAFF
j_gene: TRBJ1-1
abundance: many
v_gene: TRBV6-1
d_gene: -

CDR3nt: TGTGCCAGCTCCACTACAGGGGGCGATGAGCAGTTCTTC
CDR3aa: CASSTTGGDEQFF
j_gene: TRBJ2-1
abundance: -
v_gene: TRBV18
d_gene: TRBD1

CDR3nt: TGCAGTGCCCTGACTGGGCTAGCGGGACAATCAGATACGCAGTATTTT
CDR3aa: CSALTGLAGQSDTQYF
j_gene: TRBJ2-3
abundance: few
v_gene: TRBV20-1
d_gene: TRBD2

CDR3nt: TGTGCCAGCAGCCCTGGACGGTTCCCCCATTCACCCCTCCACTTT
CDR3aa: CASSPGRFPHSPLHF
j_gene: TRBJ1-6
abundance: many
v_gene: TRBV7-9
d_gene: -

CDR3nt: TGCAGCGTTAATCAGGGTGATCGCTACGAGCAGTACTTC
CDR3aa: CSVNQGDRYEQYF
j_gene: TRBJ2-7
abundance: -
v_gene: TRBV29-1
d_gene: -

CDR3nt: TGCAGTGCCCCCCGACTCGATGAGCAGTTCTTC
CDR3aa: CSAPRLDEQFF
j_gene: TRBJ2-1
abundance: -
v_gene: TRBV20-1
d_gene: -

CDR3nt: TGTGCCAGCACAACCACTAGCGGGAGGGCCTACGAGCAGTACTTC
CDR3aa: CASTTTSGRAYEQYF
j_gene: TRBJ2-7
abundance: few
v_gene: TRBV2
d_gene: TRBD2

CDR3nt: TGTGCCAGTAGTGATACAGGGGAAGAGACCCAGTACTTC
CDR3aa: CASSDTGEETQYF
j_gene: TRBJ2-5
abundance: few
v_gene: TRBV19
d_gene: TRBD1

CDR3nt: TGTGCCAGCGCAGCGACCGCATACAAGGGCACCGGGGAGCTGTTTTTT
CDR3aa: CASAATAYKGTGELFF
j_gene: TRBJ2-2
abundance: -
v_gene: TRBV19
d_gene: -

CDR3nt: TGTGCCAGCAGCAGTTGGACTAGCGGGAGTGCAGATACGCAGTATTTT
CDR3aa: CASSSWTSGSADTQYF
j_gene: TRBJ2-3
abundance: once
v_gene: TRBV7-9
d_gene: TRBD2

CDR3nt: TGTGCCAGCAGTGATCGGACAGGGCGACAGCCCCAGCATTTT
CDR3aa: CASSDRTGRQPQHF
j_gene: TRBJ1-5
abundance: many
v_gene: TRBV25-1
d_gene: TRBD1

CDR3nt: TGCGCCAGCAGCTTGGAGGGGCCGAGCTCCTACAATGAGCAGTTCTTC
CDR3aa: CASSLEGPSSYNEQFF
j_gene: TRBJ2-1
abundance: many
v_gene: TRBV5-1
d_gene: -

CDR3nt: TGTGCCAGCAGTTACGCCGTGGGAGGCACAGATACGCAGTATTTT
CDR3aa: CASSYAVGGTDTQYF
j_gene: TRBJ2-3
abundance: few
v_gene: TRBV6-5
d_gene: -

CDR3nt: TGCAGTGCTGCCCAGAGGAGCGGTAGGGTTTTTGGGACAGATACGCAGTATTTT
CDR3aa: CSAAQRSGRVFGTDTQYF
j_gene: TRBJ2-3
abundance: many
v_gene: TRBV20-1
d_gene: -

CDR3nt: TGTGCCAGCTCATCGTCTCGGCAGCCGAACTATGGCTACACCTTC
CDR3aa: CASSSSRQPNYGYTF
j_gene: TRBJ1-2
abundance: few
v_gene: TRBV18
d_gene: -

CDR3nt: TGCAGTGCTAGAGAGGTCGGGTTGCCCCTCCACTTT
CDR3aa: CSAREVGLPLHF
j_gene: TRBJ1-6
abundance: many
v_gene: TRBV20-1
d_gene: -

CDR3nt: TGCAGTGCTGGACGGTATGGAAACACCATATATTTT
CDR3aa: CSAGRYGNTIYF
j_gene: TRBJ1-3
abundance: many
v_gene: TRBV20-1
d_gene: -

CDR3nt: TGTGCCAGCATAGCGGGGGATTCCTACGAGCAGTACTTC
CDR3aa: CASIAGDSYEQYF
j_gene: TRBJ2-7
abundance: many
v_gene: TRBV2
d_gene: TRBD2

CDR3nt: TGCGCCAGCAGCCACCGGGACAGATACAATGAGCAGTTCTTC
CDR3aa: CASSHRDRYNEQFF
j_gene: TRBJ2-1
abundance: many
v_gene: TRBV4-1
d_gene: TRBD1

CDR3nt: TGTGCCAGCAGCCCCCGGACAGGAGAGCAGTACTTC
CDR3aa: CASSPRTGEQYF
j_gene: TRBJ2-7
abundance: many
v_gene: TRBV3-1
d_gene: TRBD1

CDR3nt: TGTGCCAGTAGTATAGATTTGTTGCTGGGTACAAGCACAGATACGCAGTATTTT
CDR3aa: CASSIDLLLGTSTDTQYF
j_gene: TRBJ2-3
abundance: -
v_gene: TRBV19
d_gene: -

CDR3nt: TGTGCCAGCAGCTCGGACCTTAATGAAAAACTGTTTTTT
CDR3aa: CASSSDLNEKLFF
j_gene: TRBJ1-4
abundance: -
v_gene: TRBV7-9
d_gene: -

CDR3nt: TGCGCCAGCAGCCATAGCCGGGACAGGGGATTTACGCAGTATTTT
CDR3aa: CASSHSRDRGFTQYF
j_gene: TRBJ2-3
abundance: -
v_gene: TRBV4-1
d_gene: TRBD1

CDR3nt: TGTGCCAGCAGCTTAGTAAGCCTTCTAGGTGATACGCAGTATTTT
CDR3aa: CASSLVSLLGDTQYF
j_gene: TRBJ2-3
abundance: many
v_gene: TRBV11-3
d_gene: -

CDR3nt: TGTGCCAGTAGGGGGGGCAGGGCCGGACTAGGATCAGATACGCAGTATTTT
CDR3aa: CASRGGRAGLGSDTQYF
j_gene: TRBJ2-3
abundance: -
v_gene: TRBV19
d_gene: -

CDR3nt: TGTGCCTTTCGCAGGACTAGCGGCTTTGGGGAGCAGTTCTTC
CDR3aa: CAFRRTSGFGEQFF
j_gene: TRBJ2-1
abundance: few
v_gene: TRBV30
d_gene: TRBD2

CDR3nt: TGTGCCAGCAGCACCGGGCTGAGCGAGCAGTACTTC
CDR3aa: CASSTGLSEQYF
j_gene: TRBJ2-7
abundance: many
v_gene: TRBV7-9
d_gene: -

CDR3nt: TGTGCCAGCAGCTTTTCCGACGGGCCCTCTGGAAACACCATATATTTT
CDR3aa: CASSFSDGPSGNTIYF
j_gene: TRBJ1-3
abundance: few
v_gene: TRBV6-1
d_gene: -

CDR3nt: TGTGCCAGCAGCCGGGAGGGTGAGAATGAGCAGTTCTTC
CDR3aa: CASSREGENEQFF
j_gene: TRBJ2-1
abundance: once
v_gene: TRBV2
d_gene: TRBD2

CDR3nt: TGTGCCAGCAGTCCTACAGGGGTTCCGGCCGGCTACACCTTC
CDR3aa: CASSPTGVPAGYTF
j_gene: TRBJ1-2
abundance: -
v_gene: TRBV25-1
d_gene: TRBD1

CDR3nt: TGTGCCAGCAGTTTATTTGCGGGAGTCGAGCAGTACTTC
CDR3aa: CASSLFAGVEQYF
j_gene: TRBJ2-7
abundance: many
v_gene: TRBV12-3/TRBV12-4
d_gene: TRBD2

CDR3nt: TGTGCCAGCAGCCCCGGAACAGGGTTCGAGCAGTACTTC
CDR3aa: CASSPGTGFEQYF
j_gene: TRBJ2-7
abundance: -
v_gene: TRBV12-3/TRBV12-4
d_gene: -

CDR3nt: TGTGCCAGCAGTGAAGATTGGCAGGGTTGGTCACCCCTCCACTTT
CDR3aa: CASSEDWQGWSPLHF
j_gene: TRBJ1-6
abundance: many
v_gene: TRBV6-1
d_gene: -

CDR3nt: TGCAGCGTTGCCCCCGTACGGGAAGCAAGCTACACCTTC
CDR3aa: CSVAPVREASYTF
j_gene: TRBJ1-2
abundance: many
v_gene: TRBV29-1
d_gene: -

CDR3nt: TGTGCCAGCAGCCCCCAGGGACGGCAGGAGACCCAGTACTTC
CDR3aa: CASSPQGRQETQYF
j_gene: TRBJ2-5
abundance: many
v_gene: TRBV7-9
d_gene: -

CDR3nt: TGTGCCAGCAGAGAGCCTGCCTCCTACGAGCAGTACTTC
CDR3aa: CASREPASYEQYF
j_gene: TRBJ2-7
abundance: many
v_gene: TRBV12-3/TRBV12-4
d_gene: -

CDR3nt: TGTGCCAGCAGTTACGAAGGGGTCTCCCCCACAGATACGCAGTATTTT
CDR3aa: CASSYEGVSPTDTQYF
j_gene: TRBJ2-3
abundance: many
v_gene: TRBV6-5
d_gene: -

CDR3nt: TGTGCCAGTCGACAGACTAGCGGGATCGACGAGCAGTACTTC
CDR3aa: CASRQTSGIDEQYF
j_gene: TRBJ2-7
abundance: many
v_gene: TRBV6-2/TRBV6-3
d_gene: TRBD2

CDR3nt: TGTGCCAGCAGCTTAGTTTTAAGGCCTGAAGCTTTCTTT
CDR3aa: CASSLVLRPEAFF
j_gene: TRBJ1-1
abundance: -
v_gene: TRBV7-9
d_gene: -

CDR3nt: TGTGCCAGCAGCAACCAGGGAAATCAGCCCCAGCATTTT
CDR3aa: CASSNQGNQPQHF
j_gene: TRBJ1-5
abundance: few
v_gene: TRBV7-8
d_gene: -

CDR3nt: TGCAGTGCTAGAGATCAGGCTAGCGGGGACATAGTAGATACGCAGTATTTT
CDR3aa: CSARDQASGDIVDTQYF
j_gene: TRBJ2-3
abundance: -
v_gene: TRBV20-1
d_gene: TRBD2

CDR3nt: TGCAGTCCCAAGAGGGGAGGGACTAGCGGGTACAATGAGCAGTACTTC
CDR3aa: CSPKRGGTSGYNEQYF
j_gene: TRBJ2-7
abundance: -
v_gene: TRBV20-1
d_gene: TRBD2

CDR3nt: TGTGCCAGCAGCGGCCGCTACTCCAATGAGCAGTTCTTC
CDR3aa: CASSGRYSNEQFF
j_gene: TRBJ2-1
abundance: many
v_gene: TRBV11-3
d_gene: -

CDR3nt: TGTGCCAGCAGACCGAAGCAGGGAGATCTAGCCAAAAACATTCAGTACTTC
CDR3aa: CASRPKQGDLAKNIQYF
j_gene: TRBJ2-4
abundance: many
v_gene: TRBV28
d_gene: -

CDR3nt: TGTGCCAGCAGCTTGCCACTAGCGGACTACGAGCAGTACTTC
CDR3aa: CASSLPLADYEQYF
j_gene: TRBJ2-7
abundance: once
v_gene: TRBV5-6
d_gene: TRBD2

CDR3nt: TGTGCCAGCAGCCACAAGCGGGAGGTTTTGAACAATGAGCAGTTCTTC
CDR3aa: CASSHKREVLNNEQFF
j_gene: TRBJ2-1
abundance: few
v_gene: TRBV3-1
d_gene: TRBD2